Each of the 25 T cell receptor beta chains below was sequenced from the same sample in a study of T cells in Graves' hyperthyroidism and ophthalmopathy. Authors of the study amplified TCR beta CDR3 regions from RNA transcripts. RT-PCR in the first round (using the HTBI primer set) targeted the TCR CDR3. TCRdb reprocessed the multiplex PCR reads via MiXCR and lists one record per CDR3 protein. This table has about 400,000 distinct CDR3 sequences, more than 15% appearing once. The sample taken for sequencing was blood. Receptors originate from a woman between 18 and 29 years old with Graves' hyperthyroidism.

This clonotype appeared many times. The CDR3 is CASSLVGSLAVLYEQYF. The CDR3 region has the DNA TGTGCCAGCAGCTTAGTTGGATCGCTAGCGGTTCTCTACGAGCAGTACTTC. The J gene is TRBJ2-7, the V gene TRBV7-2; TRBD2 matches 7 bases. CDR3 size: 17 residues. Germline-derived CDR1 and CDR2 are SGHTA and FQGNSA. J lost 3 bases, V lost 1 base, and 12 bases had no gene match. The complete variable domain, with remaining parts taken from reference TRBV7-2 and TRBJ2-7, reads GAGVSQSPSNKVTEKGKDVELRCDPISGHTALYWYRQSLGQGLEFLIYFQGNSAPDKSGLPSDRFSAERTGGSVSTLTIQRTQQEDSAVYLCASSLVGSLAVLYEQYFGPGTRLTVT.

This clonotype was counted between two and nine times. V is TRBV7-3 and J is TRBJ2-7; TRBD1 agrees at 7 bases. The trim removed 3 bases at V and 3 bases at J, leaving 8 bases unmatched. Germline CDR1 reads SGHTA; CDR2 reads FQGTGA. This CDR3 has 15 residues. CDR3 nucleotide sequence: TGTGCCAGCAGCTTTACGCCAGGGGGTTTCTACGAGCAGTACTTC. It translates to CASSFTPGGFYEQYF. The complete variable domain, with remaining parts taken from reference TRBV7-3 and TRBJ2-7, reads GAGVSQTPSNKVTEKGKYVELRCDPISGHTALYWYRQSLGQGPEFLIYFQGTGAADDSGLPNDRFFAVRPEGSVSTLKIQRTERGDSAVYLCASSFTPGGFYEQYFGPGTRLTVT.

This clonotype was seen a handful of times. A much larger clonotype is one base distant, so this may be a read error. This sequence joins TRBV18 and TRBJ1-4, with a weak D call TRBD1 (6 bases). Germline V gene data show CDR1 as KGHSH and CDR2 as LQKENI. The length of the CDR3 is 15 residues. Trimming took off 3 bases at V and 3 bases at J, with 11 bases between the two ends. The CDR3 spells CASSPAGHPNEKLFF. CDR3 coding DNA: TGTGCCAGCTCACCCGCGGGACATCCTAATGAAAAACTGTTTTTT.

This clonotype occurred a few times. The rearrangement joins TRBV14 to TRBJ2-1; no clear D gene. Per the germline V gene, CDR1 is SGHDN and CDR2 is FVKESK. This CDR3 comprises 17 residues. V dropped 0 bases and J dropped 4 bases, with 16 bases sitting between them. The CDR3 loop reads CASSQEVGWASYNEQFF. The CDR3 DNA follows: TGTGCCAGCAGCCAAGAAGTGGGTTGGGCGTCGTACAATGAGCAGTTCTTC.

In its sample, this clonotype was seen many times. This rearrangement joins TRBV28 to TRBJ1-2; D gene uncertain. Between the trimmed V and J ends, which lost 4 bases and 8 bases, there was a span of 17 bases. The CDR3 consists of 14 residues. Germline V gene lookup returns CDR1 MDHEN and CDR2 SYDVKM. The CDR3, as DNA: TGTGCCAGCAGTTCAGGACCGAGGCCGGGGGGCTACACCTTC. Translating gives CASSSGPRPGGYTF.

This clonotype has a count of ten or more. V usage is TRBV27 and J usage is TRBJ2-3; D is tentatively TRBD1 or TRBD2 (5 bases each). The CDR3 is made up of 13 amino acids. Per germline, CDR1 MNHEY and CDR2 SMNVEV (reference sequence). V lost 2 bases and J 5 bases, leaving 8 bases between the germline ends. The CDR3 spells CASSLGGKDTQYF. In DNA, the CDR3 is TGTGCCAGCAGTTTAGGGGGAAAAGATACGCAGTATTTT.

This clonotype was observed many times. The CDR3 loop is CASSPGSSGIGEQYF. The CDR3 nucleotides read TGTGCCAGCAGCCCCGGATCAAGCGGGATAGGCGAGCAGTACTTC. The genes are TRBV5-5 and TRBJ2-7, with 7 bases that match TRBD2. V shed 4 bases, J shed 6 bases, and the junction held 13 bases outside the gene matches. Germline lookup yields CDR1 SGHKS and CDR2 YYEKEE (reference sequence). This CDR3 is built from 15 residues.

This clonotype appeared a few times. This rearrangement joins TRBV20-1 to TRBJ2-1, with D perhaps TRBD1 or TRBD2 (5 bases each). The CDR3 is 14 amino acids. Trimming removed 1 base at V and 7 bases at J, with 14 bases between. CDR1 DFQATT and CDR2 SNEGSKA come from the germline V gene (reference sequence). CDR3 protein: CSARAGWGWNEQFF. The DNA of the CDR3 is TGCAGTGCTAGAGCAGGGTGGGGGTGGAATGAGCAGTTCTTC.

This clonotype was detected ten times or more. The genes are TRBV19 and TRBJ1-1; D uncertain. CDR3 length: 13 residues. V gave up 9 bases and J gave up 0 bases, with 11 bases separating them. Germline CDR1 reads LNHDA; CDR2 reads SQIVND (reference sequence). The CDR3: CASSRGLNTEAFF. For the CDR3, the DNA is TGTGCCAGCAGCCGAGGACTGAACACTGAAGCTTTCTTT.

This clonotype appeared many times. The J gene is TRBJ2-7, the V gene TRBV3-1; TRBD1 matches at 7 bases. This CDR3 contains 13 residues. Germline values: CDR1 LGHDT, CDR2 YNNKEL (reference sequence). Unmatched junction bases numbered 5, after V lost 4 bases and J lost 5 bases. The CDR3 coding sequence is TGTGCCAGCAGCCGACAGGGTGGCCACGAGCAGTACTTC. Translation gives CASSRQGGHEQYF.

This clonotype showed up many times. The gene calls are TRBV7-6 and TRBJ2-7; TRBD1 or TRBD2 may be the D gene (5 bases each). This CDR3 comprises 15 residues. V dropped 5 bases and J dropped 5 bases, with 19 bases sitting between them. CDR1 and CDR2 from the germline V gene are SGHVS and FNYEAQ. CDR3 nucleotides: TGTGCCAGCAGCCCGCGCCGGGGCGCCTCGGACGAGCAGTACTTC. Encoded protein: CASSPRRGASDEQYF. Drawing the rest from reference TRBV7-6 and TRBJ2-7, the complete variable domain is GAGVSQSPRYKVTKRGQDVALRCDPISGHVSLYWYRQALGQGPEFLTYFNYEAQQDKSGLPNDRFSAERPEGSISTLTIQRTEQRDSAMYRCASSPRRGASDEQYFGPGTRLTVT.

CDR3 nucleotide sequence: TGTGCCAGCAGTGACGAGACAGGGACTCAGCCCCAGCATTTT. The encoded protein is CASSDETGTQPQHF. The chain joins TRBV6-4 to TRBJ1-5; 7 bases line up with TRBD1. This CDR3 has 14 amino acids. Looked up from germline, CDR1 is MRHNA and CDR2 is SNTAGT. V dropped 2 bases and J dropped 6; count of bases not matched to a gene: 4.

This clonotype showed up many times. V gene TRBV6-2 or TRBV6-3 combines with J gene TRBJ2-1, with D maybe TRBD2 (6 bases). V lost 9 bases and J 3 bases, leaving 15 bases between the germline ends. The germline V gene encodes CDR1 MNHEY and CDR2 SVGEGT. The CDR3 consists of 14 residues. The CDR3 DNA follows: TGTGCCAGTCTCCGGAAGGAGGGCTACAATGAGCAGTTCTTC. Its translation is CASLRKEGYNEQFF.

This clonotype was seen ten or more times. The rearrangement uses TRBV20-1 and TRBJ2-2, with D possibly matching TRBD2 (6 bases). Deletions cut 3 bases from V and 0 bases from J, with 8 bases between. Germline CDR1 is DFQATT and CDR2 is SNEGSKA (reference sequence). This CDR3 has 14 amino acids. The CDR3 DNA is TGCAGTGCTAGGGAGGGCTCGAACACCGGGGAGCTGTTTTTT. This encodes CSAREGSNTGELFF.

This clonotype was observed a few times. The chain joins TRBV28 to TRBJ2-7; 10 bases line up with TRBD2. CDR1 MDHEN and CDR2 SYDVKM come from the germline V gene. CDR3 size: 14 residues. Unmatched junction bases numbered 6, after V lost 5 bases and J lost 5 bases. The CDR3 region is CASSPPSGSNEQYF. CDR3 DNA sequence: TGTGCCAGCAGTCCCCCTAGCGGGAGTAACGAGCAGTACTTC.

The chain is built from TRBV14 and TRBJ2-7, with TRBD2 matching over 10 bases. The trim removed 0 bases at V and 4 bases at J, leaving 9 bases unmatched. Per the germline V gene, CDR1 is SGHDN and CDR2 is FVKESK. There are 17 residues in the CDR3. The CDR3 coding sequence is TGTGCCAGCAGCCAAGAACCCGGGACTAGCGTTCGATACGAGCAGTACTTC. This sequence encodes CASSQEPGTSVRYEQYF.

The DNA for the CDR3 is TGCAGCGTTATCAAGGTGAACACCGGGGAGCTGTTTTTT. Encoded protein: CSVIKVNTGELFF. The gene calls are TRBV29-1 and TRBJ2-2; D is uncertain. CDR3 size: 13 residues. V shed 5 bases and J shed 1 base, with 8 bases lying between them. The germline V gene has CDR1 SQVTM and CDR2 ANQGSEA.

This clonotype was picked up many times. V and J are TRBV20-1 and TRBJ2-1; D ambiguous. The CDR3 runs to 15 residues. Germline CDR1 is DFQATT and CDR2 is SNEGSKA (reference sequence). V shed 0 bases and J shed 2 bases, with 11 bases lying between them. The CDR3 sequence: CSARDLATTYNEQFF. CDR3 nucleotide sequence: TGCAGTGCTAGAGATCTGGCGACCACCTACAATGAGCAGTTCTTC.

This clonotype was detected many times. This chain uses TRBV6-1 with TRBJ1-5, with D maybe TRBD1 (5 bases). Germline CDR1 reads MNHNS; CDR2 reads SASEGT. The CDR3 length is 14 residues. Between the trimmed V and J ends, which lost 6 bases and 1 base, there was a span of 10 bases. The CDR3 bases are TGTGCCAGCAGGGACAAGGGCAGCAATCAGCCCCAGCATTTT. Its protein is CASRDKGSNQPQHF.

The J gene is TRBJ2-7, the V gene TRBV25-1; D remains ambiguous. The V gene's germline CDR1 is MGHDK and CDR2 SYGVNS. CDR3 length equals 15 residues. V was shortened by 1 base and J by 4 bases, with 14 bases between the two germline ends. CDR3 residues: CASSELGSPAYEQYF. Here the CDR3 DNA reads TGTGCCAGCAGTGAATTGGGCAGCCCGGCTTACGAGCAGTACTTC.

This clonotype was recorded many times. The chain is built from TRBV4-2 and TRBJ1-2; D is unresolved. Germline lookup yields CDR1 LGHNA and CDR2 YNFKEQ. V was shortened by 1 base and J by 4 bases, with 10 bases between the two germline ends. The CDR3 has 14 residues. CDR3 in DNA: TGTGCCAGCAGCCAAGCCGGCAACCCCTATGGCTACACCTTC. Translating gives CASSQAGNPYGYTF.

This clonotype was counted many times. The V call is TRBV10-2, the J call TRBJ1-6; no firm D call. In germline, CDR1 is WSHSY, CDR2 SAAADI. The CDR3 sequence is 14 residues long. Trimming shortened V by 3 bases and J by 5 bases, and 8 bases separated the two germline ends. The CDR3 DNA reads TGCGCCAGCAGTGACCCGATTGATAATTCACCCCTCCACTTT. It codes for CASSDPIDNSPLHF.

This clonotype was seen a handful of times. V gene TRBV14 combines with J gene TRBJ2-7; TRBD1 is a possible D gene (6 bases). V lost 7 bases and J 7 bases, leaving 11 bases between the germline ends. The germline V gene encodes CDR1 SGHDN and CDR2 FVKESK. The CDR3 is 11 amino acids. The chain's CDR3 is CASNMRGEQYF. In DNA form, the CDR3 reads TGTGCCAGCAACATGAGGGGGGAGCAGTACTTC. Using reference TRBV14 and TRBJ2-7 for the parts outside the CDR3, the full variable domain is EAGVTQFPSHSVIEKGQTVTLRCDPISGHDNLYWYRRVMGKEIKFLLHFVKESKQDESGMPNNRFLAERTGGTYSTLKVQPAELEDSGVYFCASNMRGEQYFGPGTRLTVT.

This chain links TRBV14 with TRBJ2-5; D is unclear. Trimming stripped 1 base from V and 5 bases from J, with 14 bases between. From germline, CDR1 is SGHDN and CDR2 FVKESK. The CDR3 is made up of 15 amino acids. Here the CDR3 reads CASSQGWGPGETQYF. In DNA form, the CDR3 reads TGTGCCAGCAGCCAAGGCTGGGGTCCTGGGGAGACCCAGTACTTC.

The rearrangement uses TRBV19 and TRBJ1-1; 8 bases fit TRBD1. V shed 0 bases and J 4 bases; nucleotides not matched to a gene: 4. The CDR3 is 15 residues long. From germline, CDR1 is LNHDA and CDR2 SQIVND (reference sequence). The CDR3 loop is CASSIDLTGGTEAFF. The CDR3 DNA reads TGTGCCAGTAGTATAGACCTCACAGGGGGCACTGAAGCTTTCTTT. The entire variable domain, with the rest obtained from reference TRBV19 and TRBJ1-1, is as follows: DGGITQSPKYLFRKEGQNVTLSCEQNLNHDAMYWYRQDPGQGLRLIYYSQIVNDFQKGDIAEGYSVSREKKESFPLTVTSAQKNPTAFYLCASSIDLTGGTEAFFGQGTRLTVV.